The source of this T cell receptor (beta chain) is a study of blood T cell repertoires in COVID-19. Turning to the study itself: COVID-19 samples from acute and convalescent phases originated in the United States, Italy and Spain. The cDNA or gDNA used as material had been derived from T cells, B-cell-depleted T cells, or PBMCs.

In the original processing: Reference gene primers were amplified, and this amplification served to estimate nucleated cell counts. The protocol was immunoSEQ multiplex PCR, while the TCRdb copy is restricted to in-frame clones and leaves out a portion. V, J and clone size are those of that table, while D and trimming were read from the DNA. The table lists about 54,000 clones, about nine tenths of them singletons. Trimming took 5 bases from V and 4 from J, leaving 7 bases between them. Germline CDR1 is KGHSH and CDR2 is LQKENI. CDR3 length equals 12 residues. This chain uses TRBV18 with TRBJ2-3; the D is unclear. Material for sequencing was peripheral blood. The receptor comes from a man in his fifties or sixties with active COVID-19. This CDR3 reads CASSFSSDTQYF. The CDR3 bases are TGTGCCAGCTCATTCTCTTCAGATACGCAGTATTTT.